A selection of T cell receptor beta chains follows, all from one sample in a study of blood T cell repertoires in COVID-19. Produced via immunoSEQ multiplex PCR; TCRdb's table is partial and in-frame only. This sample yields approximately 460,000 clones, of which 89% are seen a single time; 0.8% to 0.9% belongs to the top ten. Material for sequencing was peripheral blood. These receptors all stem from a man between 18 and 35 years old with COVID-19, enrolled during active disease. Both conserved end residues are part of each CDR3. The D gene is left open where the match is weak. Rows give clone size only sometimes, using once, few, many, or a class for an expanded clone.

CDR3 DNA: TGCGCCAGCAGCTACCTTCAGGGCTACGAGCAGTACTTC
CDR3 protein: CASSYLQGYEQYF
clone size: -
D gene: -
J gene: TRBJ2-7
V gene: TRBV5-1

CDR3 DNA: TGCGCCAGCAGCCGCCCAGGGGGCGGTTACACTGAAGCTTTCTTT
CDR3 protein: CASSRPGGGYTEAFF
clone size: -
D gene: TRBD1
J gene: TRBJ1-1
V gene: TRBV5-1

CDR3 DNA: TGTGCCAGCAGCACGCCTTCTAGGGAGCTGTTTTTT
CDR3 protein: CASSTPSRELFF
clone size: once
D gene: -
J gene: TRBJ2-2
V gene: TRBV6-5

CDR3 DNA: TGTGCCAGCAGGAAGGGACAGGGATGGAACTATGGCTACACCTTC
CDR3 protein: CASRKGQGWNYGYTF
clone size: once
D gene: TRBD1
J gene: TRBJ1-2
V gene: TRBV6-1

CDR3 DNA: TGTGCCAGCGGAGCCAACTCTGGGGCCAACGTCCTGACTTTC
CDR3 protein: CASGANSGANVLTF
clone size: -
D gene: -
J gene: TRBJ2-6
V gene: TRBV18

CDR3 DNA: TGTGCCAGCAGCTCCAGGGTAGGGAACACTGAAGCTTTCTTT
CDR3 protein: CASSSRVGNTEAFF
clone size: -
D gene: -
J gene: TRBJ1-1
V gene: TRBV7-9

CDR3 DNA: TGTGCCAGCAGCTCCAGGACTAGCACGAAAGAGACCCAGTACTTC
CDR3 protein: CASSSRTSTKETQYF
clone size: -
D gene: TRBD2
J gene: TRBJ2-5
V gene: TRBV7-6

CDR3 DNA: TGTGCCAGCAGTTTCGGTGGAGAGACCCAGTACTTC
CDR3 protein: CASSFGGETQYF
clone size: -
D gene: -
J gene: TRBJ2-5
V gene: TRBV12-3/TRBV12-4

CDR3 DNA: TGTGCCAGCAGACCTCAGGGGGGCTATGGCTACACCTTC
CDR3 protein: CASRPQGGYGYTF
clone size: -
D gene: TRBD1
J gene: TRBJ1-2
V gene: TRBV2

CDR3 DNA: TGTGCCAGCAGCGGAGGGGCTGGGGCTAGCGGGAATTACAATGAGCAGTTCTTC
CDR3 protein: CASSGGAGASGNYNEQFF
clone size: once
D gene: TRBD2
J gene: TRBJ2-1
V gene: TRBV11-2

CDR3 DNA: TGTGCCAGCAGCCCGAGGGAGGGGTCCTACAATGAGCAGTTCTTC
CDR3 protein: CASSPREGSYNEQFF
clone size: -
D gene: TRBD2
J gene: TRBJ2-1
V gene: TRBV7-8

CDR3 DNA: TGTGCCAGCAGTGACCCTAAACCGGGACAGGCGTACGAGCAGTACTTC
CDR3 protein: CASSDPKPGQAYEQYF
clone size: -
D gene: TRBD1
J gene: TRBJ2-7
V gene: TRBV6-1

CDR3 DNA: TGTGCCAGCAGCCCGACGACAGGGGACTATGGCTACACCTTC
CDR3 protein: CASSPTTGDYGYTF
clone size: -
D gene: TRBD1
J gene: TRBJ1-2
V gene: TRBV7-8

CDR3 DNA: TGTGCCAGCAGGAACTCCAGGGGACCCTACGAGCAGTACTTC
CDR3 protein: CASRNSRGPYEQYF
clone size: -
D gene: -
J gene: TRBJ2-7
V gene: TRBV25-1

CDR3 DNA: TGCGCCAGCAGCCCCGGACAGTTTTTTTACTCTGGAAACACCATATATTTT
CDR3 protein: CASSPGQFFYSGNTIYF
clone size: -
D gene: -
J gene: TRBJ1-3
V gene: TRBV5-1

CDR3 DNA: TGTGCCAGCAGCGGGCTCGGGGGAGAGCAGTTCTTC
CDR3 protein: CASSGLGGEQFF
clone size: -
D gene: -
J gene: TRBJ2-1
V gene: TRBV9

CDR3 DNA: TGTGCCAGCAGCTTCAGCAGGGAAGCCGGCTACACCTTC
CDR3 protein: CASSFSREAGYTF
clone size: few
D gene: -
J gene: TRBJ1-2
V gene: TRBV5-6

CDR3 DNA: TGTGCCAGCAGCCTCAGGGGAGTAGCAGATACGCAGTATTTT
CDR3 protein: CASSLRGVADTQYF
clone size: -
D gene: -
J gene: TRBJ2-3
V gene: TRBV7-2

CDR3 DNA: TGTGCCAGCAGTAGGGCCCGGGGGGGCACAGATACGCAGTATTTT
CDR3 protein: CASSRARGGTDTQYF
clone size: -
D gene: TRBD2
J gene: TRBJ2-3
V gene: TRBV13

CDR3 DNA: TGTGCCAGCACCAACGATCGGGAGACCCAGTACTTC
CDR3 protein: CASTNDRETQYF
clone size: -
D gene: -
J gene: TRBJ2-5
V gene: TRBV21-1

CDR3 DNA: TGTGCCAGCAGCTTATCGTATAACACTGAAGCTTTCTTT
CDR3 protein: CASSLSYNTEAFF
clone size: -
D gene: -
J gene: TRBJ1-1
V gene: TRBV7-8

CDR3 DNA: TGTGCCAGCAGCTTAGCGCAGGGACAGGCTGGTCAGCCCCAGCATTTT
CDR3 protein: CASSLAQGQAGQPQHF
clone size: -
D gene: TRBD1
J gene: TRBJ1-5
V gene: TRBV7-2

CDR3 DNA: TGTGCCAGCAGCCGGGAAACAACTAATGAAAAACTGTTTTTT
CDR3 protein: CASSRETTNEKLFF
clone size: -
D gene: -
J gene: TRBJ1-4
V gene: TRBV7-9

CDR3 DNA: TGTGCCAGCTCACGGAACAGGGTAGGAGAGACCCAGTACTTC
CDR3 protein: CASSRNRVGETQYF
clone size: once
D gene: -
J gene: TRBJ2-5
V gene: TRBV18

CDR3 DNA: TGTGCCAGCAGCCCCGCAGGGGCGCGAGACACCGGGGAGCTGTTTTTT
CDR3 protein: CASSPAGARDTGELFF
clone size: -
D gene: -
J gene: TRBJ2-2
V gene: TRBV5-5

CDR3 DNA: TGTGCCACCAGCGTGTACCGGGACAGGGAAGCTTTCTTT
CDR3 protein: CATSVYRDREAFF
clone size: -
D gene: TRBD1
J gene: TRBJ1-1
V gene: TRBV15

CDR3 DNA: TGTGCCACCAGTACAAGCGGGAGATGGTACGAGCAGTACTTC
CDR3 protein: CATSTSGRWYEQYF
clone size: -
D gene: TRBD2
J gene: TRBJ2-7
V gene: TRBV15

CDR3 DNA: TGTGCCACCACCAGAGGACAGGGGAGAACTGAAGCTTTCTTT
CDR3 protein: CATTRGQGRTEAFF
clone size: few
D gene: TRBD1
J gene: TRBJ1-1
V gene: TRBV15

CDR3 DNA: TGTGCCAGCAGCCCCGAGACAGACTCCTACGAGCAGTACTTC
CDR3 protein: CASSPETDSYEQYF
clone size: -
D gene: -
J gene: TRBJ2-7
V gene: TRBV27

CDR3 DNA: TGTGCCAGCAGTGAAGTAAGGGGGGGTTCACCCCTCCACTTT
CDR3 protein: CASSEVRGGSPLHF
clone size: -
D gene: -
J gene: TRBJ1-6
V gene: TRBV6-1

CDR3 DNA: TGTGCCAGTAGTATAGATCCCTCTTACGAGCAGTACTTC
CDR3 protein: CASSIDPSYEQYF
clone size: -
D gene: -
J gene: TRBJ2-7
V gene: TRBV19

CDR3 DNA: TGTGCCAGCAGTTCTACTGTGCCCAATGAGCAGTTCTTC
CDR3 protein: CASSSTVPNEQFF
clone size: -
D gene: -
J gene: TRBJ2-1
V gene: TRBV28

CDR3 DNA: TGTGCCAGCAGAGAGGGACAGGGGGCGGGTGAGCAGTTCTTC
CDR3 protein: CASREGQGAGEQFF
clone size: -
D gene: TRBD1
J gene: TRBJ2-1
V gene: TRBV6-5

CDR3 DNA: TGTGCCGCCGGGGGGGTCGAGGGAGGAGGCCTCTACAATGAGCAGTTCTTC
CDR3 protein: CAAGGVEGGGLYNEQFF
clone size: -
D gene: TRBD2
J gene: TRBJ2-1
V gene: TRBV18

CDR3 DNA: TGCGCCAGCAGTAATAGGGACAGGGGAACAGATACGCAGTATTTT
CDR3 protein: CASSNRDRGTDTQYF
clone size: once
D gene: TRBD1
J gene: TRBJ2-3
V gene: TRBV5-1

CDR3 DNA: TGCGCCAGCAGCCCCCAGCTACGGGGAGGGAACACTGAAGCTTTCTTT
CDR3 protein: CASSPQLRGGNTEAFF
clone size: -
D gene: -
J gene: TRBJ1-1
V gene: TRBV4-1

CDR3 DNA: TGTGCCAGCAGTGAAGCGCTATGGGGCGCAAACTATGGCTACACCTTC
CDR3 protein: CASSEALWGANYGYTF
clone size: -
D gene: -
J gene: TRBJ1-2
V gene: TRBV6-1

CDR3 DNA: TGTGCCTGGAGTCCCTCCGGGACTTTGGGAAACACCATATATTTT
CDR3 protein: CAWSPSGTLGNTIYF
clone size: -
D gene: -
J gene: TRBJ1-3
V gene: TRBV30